There are a few counts of the clone carrying this TCR beta chain. Its specificity is not known. Germline V gene lookup returns CDR1 KGHDR and CDR2 SFDVKD. The ends lost 4 bases at V and 7 bases at J; junction bases unmatched: 10. CDR3 size: 16 residues. This entry belongs to a study of T-cell memory formation after mild COVID-19. Looking at the study overall: TCR clusters were mostly donor specific.

General study findings and limits: CM and EM subsets held most contracting CD4+ clones; EMRA held CD8+ ones.

5'RACE with constant-segment primers yielded barcoded, UMI-tagged TCR alpha and TCR beta cDNA libraries. Each CDR3 protein gets one entry after TCRdb re-called the 5' RACE reads with MiXCR. The sample gives approximately 180,000 distinct CDR3 sequences, around 16% of which show up once; about 2.1% is in the top ten. Sequencing was carried out using PBMCs or a T cell subset sorted from them (not recorded which). The chain employs TRBV24-1 and TRBJ2-1; 9 nucleotides align to TRBD1. The sequence came from an adult woman who had mild COVID-19 (a few samples of this study predate the infection). Cell type and time point are not known. This chain's CDR3 is CATSELRDRDENEQFF. CDR3 coding DNA: TGTGCCACCAGTGAACTCCGGGACAGGGACGAGAATGAGCAGTTCTTC.